This entry lists 19 T cell receptor beta chains sequenced from one sample in a study of T cells after yellow fever vaccination. TCRdb passed the 5' RACE reads through MiXCR, listing each CDR3 protein once. The data hold 500,000 to 650,000 distinct CDR3 sequences, with approximately 16% observed a single time. The sample here was PBMCs, taken 5 to 6 days after the first yellow fever vaccination. The receptors come from a man between 18 and 35 years old who received the YFV17D yellow fever vaccine.

There are a few counts of this clonotype. The chain carries TRBV6-5 and TRBJ2-7; possible D gene TRBD1, 6 bases. The germline gives CDR1 MNHEY, CDR2 SVGAGI. Trimming cost V 1 base and J 3 bases, with 10 bases left between them. The CDR3 spans 14 residues. The CDR3 reads CASSYFPDSYEQYF. CDR3 DNA sequence: TGTGCCAGCAGTTACTTTCCGGACAGCTACGAGCAGTACTTC.

CDR3 DNA: TGTGCCAGCTCACCGGGGCTTACCGGCGACATTCAGTACTTC. It is translated as CASSPGLTGDIQYF. V and J are TRBV18 and TRBJ2-4; D perhaps matches TRBD1 (5 bases). This CDR3 has 14 amino acids. Between the trimmed V and J ends, which lost 3 bases and 8 bases, there was a span of 14 bases. Germline V CDR1 and CDR2: KGHSH, LQKENI.

This clonotype has more than one count but fewer than ten. This chain connects TRBV6-2 or TRBV6-3 to TRBJ1-2, with 7 bases lining up with TRBD1. CDR3 length: 13 residues. Trimming cost V 5 bases and J 6 bases; bases outside gene matches: 6. Germline lookup yields CDR1 MNHEY and CDR2 SVGEGT. The CDR3 sequence is CASSDRAADGYTF. The CDR3 coding sequence is TGTGCCAGCAGTGACAGGGCGGCTGATGGCTACACCTTC.

A remark on this clonotype: An end of the junction differs from the germline gene, which may be a read error. The CDR3 spells CASSWDRGSGTEDFF. CDR3 nucleotide sequence: TGCGCCAGCAGCTGGGACAGGGGGTCGGGCACTGAAGATTTCTTT. The genes are TRBV5-1 and TRBJ1-1; TRBD1 matches at 11 bases. There are 15 residues in the CDR3. Per the germline V gene, CDR1 is SGHRS and CDR2 is YFSETQ.

This clonotype has at least ten counts. The V gene is TRBV2, the J gene TRBJ2-3; 10 nucleotides agree with TRBD2. The CDR3 has 15 residues. The V gene's germline CDR1 is SNHLY and CDR2 FYNNEI. V shed 7 bases and J 1 base; nucleotides not matched to a gene: 5. CDR3 protein: CASITGLAGTDTQYF. DNA for the CDR3: TGTGCCAGCATCACCGGACTAGCGGGCACAGATACGCAGTATTTT.

The rearrangement uses TRBV5-1 and TRBJ2-1; the D is unclear. Trimming took off 3 bases at V and 0 bases at J, with 10 bases between the two ends. The germline CDR1 and CDR2 sequences are SGHRS and YFSETQ. The CDR3 has 15 residues. CDR3 region: CASSSQLGSYNEQFF. CDR3 nucleotides: TGCGCCAGCAGCTCCCAGTTGGGCTCCTACAATGAGCAGTTCTTC. Complete variable domain (other parts from reference TRBV5-1 and TRBJ2-1): KAGVTQTPRYLIKTRGQQVTLSCSPISGHRSVSWYQQTPGQGLQFLFEYFSETQRNKGNFPGRFSGRQFSNSRSEMNVSTLELGDSALYLCASSSQLGSYNEQFFGPGTRLTVL.

This clonotype was found many times. V and J are TRBV29-1 and TRBJ2-3; 8 nucleotides match TRBD1. J was trimmed by 1 base and V by 4 bases; bases with no gene match: 10. The germline V gene encodes CDR1 SQVTM and CDR2 ANQGSEA. There are 16 residues in the CDR3. CDR3 protein: CSVAGRGLYGTDTQYF. The DNA of the CDR3 is TGCAGCGTTGCTGGCAGGGGGCTTTATGGCACAGATACGCAGTATTTT.

This clonotype came up a few times. The V and J genes are TRBV6-5 and TRBJ2-3; 8 bases agree with TRBD1. This CDR3 is built from 15 residues. V lost 4 bases and J lost 0; bases outside the gene matches: 3. CDR1 and CDR2 (germline): MNHEY, SVGAGI. The CDR3 loop is CASSFRTGSTDTQYF. The CDR3 DNA follows: TGTGCCAGCAGTTTTCGGACAGGGAGCACAGATACGCAGTATTTT.

V gene TRBV7-2 combines with J gene TRBJ2-7; no clear D gene. The germline V gene has CDR1 SGHTA and CDR2 FQGNSA. The CDR3 length is 14 residues. V gave up 4 bases and J gave up 6 bases, with 16 bases separating them. The CDR3: CASSSGSRRTEQYF. The DNA for the CDR3 is TGTGCCAGCAGCTCAGGCTCACGGCGGACCGAGCAGTACTTC.

The rearrangement joins TRBV20-1 to TRBJ2-3, with a tentative D call TRBD2 (7 bases). This CDR3 region has 15 residues. The ends were cut back, 5 bases at V and 0 bases at J, with 15 bases in the middle. The germline V gene encodes CDR1 DFQATT and CDR2 SNEGSKA (reference sequence). The CDR3, as DNA: TGCAGTGCTCCTAACGGGGGGCTCAGCACAGATACGCAGTATTTT. It codes for CSAPNGGLSTDTQYF.

As DNA, the CDR3 is TGTGCCAGCGGCGGACAGGGCTCCTACAATGAGCAGTTCTTC. It encodes CASGGQGSYNEQFF. The genes are TRBV7-9 and TRBJ2-1; 8 bases match TRBD1. This CDR3 spans 14 amino acids. From germline, CDR1 is SEHNR and CDR2 FQNEAQ (reference sequence). V trimming: 8 bases; J trimming: 0 bases; junction bases outside the gene matches: 3.

This clonotype has a count of ten or more. The rearrangement joins TRBV25-1 to TRBJ1-1; TRBD1 is a possible D gene (6 bases). The CDR3 has 14 residues. V was pared by 4 bases and J by 5 bases, with 14 bases between. From germline, CDR1 is MGHDK and CDR2 SYGVNS. CDR3 DNA sequence: TGTGCCAGCAGTGGGCAGGGGATGAGGACTGAAGCTTTCTTT. As protein: CASSGQGMRTEAFF.

The CDR3, as DNA: TGTGCCAGCAGCTTAGATCTCGGGGGGACGAACACCGGGGAGCTGTTTTTT. Amino acid sequence: CASSLDLGGTNTGELFF. This sequence joins TRBV11-2 and TRBJ2-2; TRBD2 matches at 7 bases. There are 17 residues in the CDR3. Per the germline V gene, CDR1 is SGHAT and CDR2 is FQNNGV. Germline trimming cut 0 bases from V and 0 bases from J; bases unmatched to any gene: 4.

This clonotype has just a few counts. The V call is TRBV28, the J call TRBJ2-1; 11 positions match TRBD2. CDR1 MDHEN and CDR2 SYDVKM come from the germline V gene. CDR3 length: 15 amino acids. Trimming at V came to 5 bases and at J to 10 bases, leaving 10 bases not matched to a gene. The CDR3, as DNA: TGTGCCAGCAGTGTGATAGCGGGGGGGACATGGGAGCAGTTCTTC. This translates into CASSVIAGGTWEQFF. The whole variable domain, filled in from reference TRBV28 and TRBJ2-1, reads DVKVTQSSRYLVKRTGEKVFLECVQDMDHENMFWYRQDPGLGLRLIYFSYDVKMKEKGDIPEGYSVSREKKERFSLILESASTNQTSMYLCASSVIAGGTWEQFFGPGTRLTVL.

This rearrangement joins TRBV9 to TRBJ2-3; 8 bases align to TRBD2. This CDR3 comprises 16 residues. Germline loops: CDR1 SGDLS, CDR2 YYNGEE. V was pared by 2 bases and J by 0 bases, with 5 bases of the junction left unmatched. CDR3 coding DNA: TGTGCCAGCAGCGTCGGGGGGGGTGCTAGCACAGATACGCAGTATTTT. Translation gives CASSVGGGASTDTQYF.

This clonotype was seen more than once but under ten times. J is TRBJ1-6 and V is TRBV10-3; 9 bases line up with TRBD1. This CDR3 is built from 13 residues. Germline trimming cut 8 bases from V and 7 bases from J; bases unmatched to any gene: 3. Germline V gene data show CDR1 as ENHRY and CDR2 as SYGVKD. This CDR3 is CAIGTGLNSPLHF. CDR3 sequence (DNA): TGTGCCATCGGGACAGGGTTGAATTCACCCCTCCACTTT.

V gene TRBV19 combines with J gene TRBJ1-5; D call uncertain. This CDR3 is built from 13 residues. The germline V and J ends were trimmed by 3 bases and 3 bases, with 6 bases remaining between them. Germline CDR1 is LNHDA and CDR2 is SQIVND (reference sequence). The CDR3 DNA sequence: TGTGCCAGTAGTATTAGGAACAATCAGCCCCAGCATTTT. Translated, it gives CASSIRNNQPQHF. Full variable domain (rest looked up from reference TRBV19 and TRBJ1-5): DGGITQSPKYLFRKEGQNVTLSCEQNLNHDAMYWYRQDPGQGLRLIYYSQIVNDFQKGDIAEGYSVSREKKESFPLTVTSAQKNPTAFYLCASSIRNNQPQHFGDGTRLSIL.

Of note for this clonotype: A much larger clonotype is one base distant, so this may be a read error. The chain couples TRBV12-3 or TRBV12-4 to TRBJ2-2; 8 bases agree with TRBD1. The junction had 4 bases not matched to a gene; V was cut back by 3 bases and J by 4 bases. The CDR3 spans 15 residues. This chain's CDR3 is CASSLGDRCTGELFF. DNA for the CDR3: TGTGCCAGCAGTTTGGGGGACAGGTGCACCGGGGAGCTGTTTTTT.

The chain joins TRBV7-9 to TRBJ2-5; D gene uncertain. V was pared by 1 base and J by 2 bases, with 11 bases between. The CDR3 totals 15 residues. Germline V gene lookup returns CDR1 SEHNR and CDR2 FQNEAQ (reference sequence). CDR3 nucleotides: TGTGCCAGCAGCTTAGGTCTCAACCTGCAAGAGACCCAGTACTTC. This encodes CASSLGLNLQETQYF.